The 22 T cell receptor beta chains presented below share a single source sample, sequenced in a study of T cells in Graves' hyperthyroidism and ophthalmopathy. What was amplified from RNA transcripts were TCR beta CDR3 regions. Carried out on the TCR CDR3, a first-round RT-PCR used the HTBI primer set. TCRdb itself ran the multiplex PCR reads through MiXCR, one entry per CDR3 protein. Seen here are approximately 610,000 distinct CDR3 sequences, about a sixth observed once, and the top ten hold about 18%. The sequencing input was blood. Source of these receptors: a woman aged 18-29 years with Graves' hyperthyroidism.

This clonotype was picked up a small number of times. This is likely a read error, given that the CDR3 carries no conserved phenylalanine or tryptophan at its end. The chain has TRBV5-1 and TRBJ1-1; D possibly corresponds to TRBD1 (6 bases). Germline assignment: CDR1 SGHRS and CDR2 YFSETQ. V was cut by 6 bases and J by 1 base, with 13 bases left in between. The CDR3 covers 14 residues. The chain's CDR3 is CASKLGQTNTEAFC. DNA for the CDR3: TGCGCCAGCAAACTTGGACAGACGAACACTGAAGCTTTCTGT.

The CDR3 coding sequence is TGTGCCAGCAGCTTTGATTGGGAGACCCAGTACTTC. Protein product: CASSFDWETQYF. The chain couples TRBV7-9 to TRBJ2-5; D is unclear. Deletions cut 3 bases from V and 5 bases from J, with 7 bases between. Germline CDR1 and CDR2: SEHNR and FQNEAQ (reference sequence). The CDR3 has 12 amino acids.

This clonotype has ten or more counts. The chain combines TRBV3-1 with TRBJ2-1, with 11 bases matching TRBD2. The CDR3 contains 16 residues. The germline CDR1 and CDR2 sequences are LGHDT and YNNKEL (reference sequence). The V gene end was trimmed by 1 base and the J gene end by 6 bases; junction bases not matched to a gene: 5. CDR3 coding DNA: TGTGCCAGCAGCCAAGCGGGGACTAGCGGACTCAATGAGCAGTTCTTC. As protein: CASSQAGTSGLNEQFF.

This clonotype was seen only a few times. The chain combines TRBV7-9 with TRBJ1-4, with D perhaps TRBD1 (5 bases). This CDR3 has 15 residues. Per germline, CDR1 SEHNR and CDR2 FQNEAQ (reference sequence). V lost 4 bases and J lost 2, with 11 bases in between. In DNA, the CDR3 is TGTGCCAGCAGCTACTACGGGGGGACTAATGAAAAACTGTTTTTT. The encoded protein is CASSYYGGTNEKLFF.

This rearrangement joins TRBV28 to TRBJ2-1, with 9 positions matching TRBD2. Germline V CDR1 and CDR2: MDHEN, SYDVKM. This CDR3 has 15 residues. The junction had 5 bases not matched to a gene; V was cut back by 2 bases and J by 6 bases. The CDR3 region has the DNA TGTGCCAGCAGTTTACTAGCGGGACCTGGCAATGAGCAGTTCTTC. Residues: CASSLLAGPGNEQFF.

This sequence joins TRBV5-1 and TRBJ1-2; TRBD1 matches 9 bases. The junction had 14 bases not matched to a gene; V was cut back by 0 bases and J by 8 bases. From germline, CDR1 is SGHRS and CDR2 YFSETQ. The CDR3 extends over 17 amino acids. The CDR3 protein is CASSLGGLLQGATGYTF. DNA of the CDR3: TGCGCCAGCAGCTTGGGGGGCCTCTTACAGGGGGCAACGGGCTACACCTTC.

The chain joins TRBV20-1 to TRBJ1-3, with TRBD1 as a possible D gene (6 bases). Germline V gene sequence: CDR1 DFQATT, CDR2 SNEGSKA (reference sequence). The CDR3 is 14 residues long. Trimming removed 1 base from V and 1 base from J, with 8 bases in between. The CDR3 DNA reads as TGCAGTGCTAGAGCACAGGGTTCTGGAAACACCATATATTTT. Its protein is CSARAQGSGNTIYF.

This clonotype was seen a few times. The V and J genes are TRBV6-2 or TRBV6-3 and TRBJ2-2, with a tentative D call TRBD2 (6 bases). Trimming removed 2 bases from V and 2 bases from J, with 15 bases in between. CDR1 is MNHEY and CDR2 is SVGEGT in the germline V gene. The CDR3 loop spans 17 amino acids. The CDR3 DNA follows: TGTGCCAGCAGTTACCGGGACTCCGAAACAAACACCGGGGAGCTGTTTTTT. It translates to CASSYRDSETNTGELFF.

This clonotype was picked up a small number of times. The chain couples TRBV14 to TRBJ2-1, with unresolved D. This CDR3 contains 16 residues. Germline loops: CDR1 SGHDN, CDR2 FVKESK. Deletions cut 4 bases from V and 6 bases from J, with 19 bases between. This chain's CDR3 is CASSLHIRALGNEQFF. Here the CDR3 DNA reads TGTGCCAGCAGCCTCCATATTAGGGCATTGGGCAATGAGCAGTTCTTC.

There are many counts of this clonotype. The chain carries TRBV29-1 and TRBJ1-2; 9 bases align to TRBD1. The CDR3 covers 13 residues. The germline V gene encodes CDR1 SQVTM and CDR2 ANQGSEA. Trimming cost V 3 bases and J 7 bases; bases outside gene matches: 6. The CDR3: CSVELGQGSGYTF. CDR3 nucleotide sequence: TGCAGCGTTGAGTTGGGACAGGGAAGTGGCTACACCTTC.

This clonotype came up a few times. Being one base from a much bigger clone, this may be a read error. The chain employs TRBV10-3 and TRBJ2-7; 7 nucleotides align to TRBD2. The CDR3 consists of 17 residues. V gave up 6 bases and J gave up 0 bases; unmatched junction bases: 14. Looked up from germline, CDR1 is ENHRY and CDR2 is SYGVKD. CDR3 coding DNA: TGTGCCATCAGGAGTGAGCTTGGGCCTAGCGGCTCCTACGAGCAGTACTTC. It yields the protein CAIRSELGPSGSYEQYF.

This clonotype was recorded only once. The chain recombines TRBV4-1 with TRBJ2-6; 7 bases align to TRBD1. Germline lookup yields CDR1 MGHRA and CDR2 YSYEKL. With V trimmed by 1 base and J by 4 bases, 7 bases remained unmatched. CDR3 length equals 17 residues. CDR3 bases: TGCGCCAGCAGCCAAGGCCCCACAGGGGCGGGGGCCAACGTCCTGACTTTC. Translated: CASSQGPTGAGANVLTF.

Many counts were recorded for this clonotype. The chain joins TRBV6-1 to TRBJ2-5; 7 bases align to TRBD2. Germline assignment: CDR1 MNHNS and CDR2 SASEGT. V trimming: 7 bases; J trimming: 2 bases; junction bases outside the gene matches: 1. CDR3 size: 12 residues. The CDR3 coding sequence is TGTGCCAGCAACGGGGGGCAAGAGACCCAGTACTTC. Residues: CASNGGQETQYF.

Only a few counts were recorded for this clonotype. The chain employs TRBV27 and TRBJ2-3, with TRBD2 matching over 11 bases. Germline V gene sequence: CDR1 MNHEY, CDR2 SMNVEV (reference sequence). Trimming cost V 5 bases and J 6 bases; bases outside gene matches: 10. This CDR3 region has 16 residues. The CDR3 loop reads CASSNRWTSGSDTQYF. The DNA of the CDR3 is TGTGCCAGCAGTAATCGCTGGACTAGCGGGTCGGATACGCAGTATTTT.

This clonotype was counted at least ten times. The chain carries TRBV10-1 and TRBJ2-7; 7 bases agree with TRBD1. The CDR3 covers 13 residues. V shed 2 bases, J shed 4 bases, and the junction held 2 bases outside the gene matches. CDR1 WNHNN and CDR2 SYGVQD come from the germline V gene (reference sequence). The CDR3 spells CASSEPGGYEQYF. In nucleotides, the CDR3 is TGCGCCAGCAGTGAGCCAGGGGGTTACGAGCAGTACTTC.

This clonotype has ten or more counts. The chain employs TRBV3-1 and TRBJ1-4; 8 nucleotides match TRBD1. The junction had 8 bases not matched to a gene; V was cut back by 0 bases and J by 8 bases. The CDR3 length is 16 residues. Per germline, CDR1 LGHDT and CDR2 YNNKEL (reference sequence). In DNA, the CDR3 is TGTGCCAGCAGCCAAGATAAAGGGGACAGGACAGAAAAACTGTTTTTT. Encoded protein: CASSQDKGDRTEKLFF.

The table lists this clonotype with many counts. This rearrangement joins TRBV11-3 to TRBJ2-1; 8 bases agree with TRBD1. J lost 5 bases, V lost 3 bases, and 3 bases had no gene match. CDR1 is SGHNT and CDR2 is YENEEA in the germline V gene. The CDR3 runs to 14 residues. CDR3 residues: CASSFQGADNEQFF. The CDR3 DNA reads as TGTGCCAGCAGCTTCCAGGGGGCCGACAATGAGCAGTTCTTC. Supplemented by reference TRBV11-3 and TRBJ2-1, the full variable domain reads EAGVVQSPRYKIIEKKQPVAFWCNPISGHNTLYWYLQNLGQGPELLIRYENEEAVDDSQLPKDRFSAERLKGVDSTLKIQPAELGDSAVYLCASSFQGADNEQFFGPGTRLTVL.

The rearrangement uses TRBV12-3 or TRBV12-4 and TRBJ2-3; possible D gene TRBD1, 6 bases. The length of the CDR3 is 13 residues. Trimming removed 4 bases from V and 8 bases from J, with 13 bases in between. CDR3 bases: TGTGCCAGCAGTTACAGGGTTCCAGGTACGCAGTATTTT. Protein sequence: CASSYRVPGTQYF.

This clonotype was detected many times. The V call is TRBV12-3 or TRBV12-4, the J call TRBJ1-4; no reliable D call. This CDR3 region has 17 residues. V was pared by 1 base and J by 0 bases, with 12 bases between. CDR3 nucleotide sequence: TGTGCCAGCAGTTTAGATCTAGGTGGGGCAACTAATGAAAAACTGTTTTTT. It is translated as CASSLDLGGATNEKLFF.

This clonotype was counted between two and nine times. The chain uses TRBV2 and TRBJ2-1; perhaps D is TRBD1 or TRBD2 (5 bases each). Per the germline V gene, CDR1 is SNHLY and CDR2 is FYNNEI. The CDR3 is 15 residues long. With 3 bases removed from V and 6 bases from J, the gap between germline ends came to 15 bases. The CDR3 region has the DNA TGTGCCAGCAGTGACGAGGGGTTGATCTCCAATGAGCAGTTCTTC. Encoded protein: CASSDEGLISNEQFF.

To note about this clonotype: A read error may be the cause here, since a much bigger clone is one base away. The chain couples TRBV2 to TRBJ2-7; 9 positions agree with TRBD2. This CDR3 region has 16 residues. Germline V lookup: CDR1 SNHLY, CDR2 FYNNEI. The CDR3 DNA follows: TGTGCCAGCAATGAAGGGGGATTAGCGGGGGAGTACGAGCAGTACTTC. Protein sequence: CASNEGGLAGEYEQYF. Looking up the rest from reference TRBV2 and TRBJ2-7 gives the full variable domain: EPEVTQTPSHQVTQMGQEVILRCVPISNHLYFYWYRQILGQKVEFLVSFYNNEISEKSEIFDDQFSVERPDGSNFTLKIRSTKLEDSAMYFCASNEGGLAGEYEQYFGPGTRLTVT.

This clonotype was seen a handful of times. The rearrangement links TRBV18 to TRBJ1-1; 7 nucleotides match TRBD1. Per the germline V gene, CDR1 is KGHSH and CDR2 is LQKENI. The V and J ends lost 6 bases and 1 base, in that order; junction bases with no gene match: 17. The CDR3 has 18 residues. The CDR3, as DNA: TGTGCCAGCTCGCAGTTTCCCCCGAGGGGGCGCGGGAACACTGAAGCTTTCTTT. Translated: CASSQFPPRGRGNTEAFF.